Listed below are T cell receptor beta chains from one sample, sequenced in a study of CD8+CD57+ T cells in acquired aplastic anemia. TCRdb used MiXCR to reprocess the reads, holding one entry per CDR3 protein. This table has about 170,000 distinct CDR3 sequences, just under 65% appearing once. Input material: sorted CD4+, CD8+, or CD8+CD57+ T cells (not recorded which) from PBMCs. The receptors originated from a human donor in good health. CDR3s include the opening cysteine and the closing phenylalanine or tryptophan. D genes are given only for firm matches. The size of a clone is reported for some rows only, either as once, few or many, or as a class for expanded clones.

TRBD2,.,TRBJ2-5,TRBV29-1,TGCAGCGTCCGTATTCGAGCGGGAGGGCTGGAGACCCAGTACTTC,CSVRIRAGGLETQYF
TRBD1,.,TRBJ1-5,TRBV20-1,TGCAGTGCTATGGGACAGGCGGATCAGCCCCAGCATTTT,CSAMGQADQPQHF
.,few,TRBJ2-1,TRBV29-1,TGCAGCGTTGGTTTTCTCTCCTCCTTAGGCGATGAGCAGTTCTTC,CSVGFLSSLGDEQFF
.,many,TRBJ2-5,TRBV7-8,TGTGCCAGCAGCTTAGTCGGCCAGGGGGGACTTAGGGCCCAGTACTTC,CASSLVGQGGLRAQYF
.,.,TRBJ2-1,TRBV7-4,TGTGCCAGCAGCTCCGTCTGCGGGGCCAGTTACAATGAGCAGTTCTTC,CASSSVCGASYNEQFF
.,.,TRBJ2-5,TRBV25-1,TGTGCCAGCAGTGGTACAGTCCAAGAGATCCAGTACTTC,CASSGTVQEIQYF
TRBD2,.,TRBJ2-1,TRBV7-3,TGTGCCAGCAGCACCGGGACTAGCGGGGTCAATGAGCAGTTCTTC,CASSTGTSGVNEQFF
.,many,TRBJ2-7,TRBV6-1,TGTGCCAGCCTGGGGGCAGGTCTGAAAACCTACGAGCAGTACTTC,CASLGAGLKTYEQYF
.,.,TRBJ2-7,TRBV12-3/TRBV12-4,TGTGCCAGCAGTTTAGGCGGGACCCTCGGTGGGCAGTACTTC,CASSLGGTLGGQYF
.,.,TRBJ1-6,TRBV5-6,TGTGCCAGCAGATTCGGGGCCGGGGGTAATTCACCCCTCCACTTT,CASRFGAGGNSPLHF
.,many,TRBJ1-2,TRBV4-1,TGCGCCAGCAGCCTCGAGAGAGGAATCGACTATGGCTACACCTTC,CASSLERGIDYGYTF
.,.,TRBJ2-7,TRBV10-3,TGTGCCATCAGATATCGGGGAGGTACCTACGAGCAGTACTTC,CAIRYRGGTYEQYF
TRBD1,few,TRBJ1-2,TRBV12-3/TRBV12-4,TGTGCCAGCAGTTTGGGGACAGGGAACTATGGCTACACCTTC,CASSLGTGNYGYTF
TRBD1,.,TRBJ1-2,TRBV7-9,TGTGCCAGCAGGAACGCCGGGACAGGGGGGACTTGCACCTTC,CASRNAGTGGTCTF
.,.,TRBJ2-7,TRBV6-1,TGTGCCAGCAGGGGGGGACTTCTAGGAGGCCCCTACGAGCAGTACTTC,CASRGGLLGGPYEQYF
TRBD1,.,TRBJ2-1,TRBV7-3,TGTGCCAGCAGTTCACAGGGGAGCTCCTACAATGAGCAGTTCTTC,CASSSQGSSYNEQFF
TRBD2,.,TRBJ2-3,TRBV20-1,TGCAGTGCTAGACCCCTAGCGGGAGTAGATACGCAGTATTTT,CSARPLAGVDTQYF
.,.,TRBJ1-1,TRBV5-1,TGTGCCAGCAGCCGGGGGGCCACTGAAGCTTTCTTT,CASSRGATEAFF
TRBD1,few,TRBJ1-6,TRBV19,TGTGCCAGTAGTATGCCGGACAGGATGAATTCACCCCTCCACTTT,CASSMPDRMNSPLHF
.,many,TRBJ2-3,TRBV5-1,TGCGCCAGCAGCTCCAGTTTTTCGGACACAGATACGCAGTATTTT,CASSSSFSDTDTQYF
.,many,TRBJ1-2,TRBV13,TGTGCCAGCAGCCTCAGACAGGAGCGCTACTATGGCTACACCTTC,CASSLRQERYYGYTF
TRBD2,.,TRBJ2-7,TRBV5-1,TGCGCCAGCAGCTTGATCCTAGCGGGGGAATACGAGCAGTACTTC,CASSLILAGEYEQYF
TRBD1,many,TRBJ2-1,TRBV15,TGTGCCACCAGCAGAGATGGGGACAGGGGGCTGAATGAGCAGTTCTTC,CATSRDGDRGLNEQFF
.,.,TRBJ2-3,TRBV7-3,TGTGCCAGCAGCTTAGCGGACACAGATACGCAGTATTTT,CASSLADTDTQYF
.,.,TRBJ2-1,TRBV20-1,TGCAGTACTGATAGAGGCGTCTACAATGAGCAGTTCTTC,CSTDRGVYNEQFF
.,.,TRBJ2-5,TRBV20-1,TGCAGTGCTAGAGCGGGCGAGACCCAGTACTTC,CSARAGETQYF
.,.,TRBJ2-7,TRBV28,TGTGCCAGCAGCCACGGGTCGGGACGCACCTACGAGCATTACTTC,CASSHGSGRTYEHYF
.,.,TRBJ1-2,TRBV15,TGTGCCACCAGCAGAGAGCTGGGACCCTATGGCTACACCTTC,CATSRELGPYGYTF
.,.,TRBJ2-7,TRBV20-1,TGCAGTGCTAGAGATTATGGGGGGAACACTACCTACGAGCAGTACTTC,CSARDYGGNTTYEQYF
.,.,TRBJ2-3,TRBV7-9,TGTGCCAGCAGCTTACCGGGGGGCCGGGGCACAGATACGCAGTATTTT,CASSLPGGRGTDTQYF
.,.,TRBJ2-7,TRBV20-1,TGCAGTGCTCATGGGACGGCCTCCTACGAGCAGTACTTC,CSAHGTASYEQYF
.,.,TRBJ2-7,TRBV7-8,TGTGCCAGCAGCCCACGGACTATAAACTCCTACGAGCAGTACTTC,CASSPRTINSYEQYF
TRBD1,.,TRBJ1-2,TRBV19,TGTGCCAGTAGTATGGATGGACAGGGGAAATATGGCTACACCTTC,CASSMDGQGKYGYTF
.,.,TRBJ1-1,TRBV20-1,TGCAGTGCTCAGACACCAATGAACACTGAAGCTTTCTTT,CSAQTPMNTEAFF
TRBD2,.,TRBJ2-7,TRBV5-4,TGTGCCAGCAGCTTTGGTGGCGGGAGCAGGGACGAGCAGTACTTC,CASSFGGGSRDEQYF
.,medium-sized,TRBJ2-1,TRBV24-1,TGTGCCACCAGTGATTTGCAGGGCTCCTACAATGAGCAGTTCTTC,CATSDLQGSYNEQFF
TRBD1,.,TRBJ1-4,TRBV15,TGTGCCACCAGCAAGGGGGGGACAGGGGGGGAAAAACTGTTTTTT,CATSKGGTGGEKLFF
.,.,TRBJ2-3,TRBV5-5,TGCGCCAGCAGCCTCAGGGAAGAGGGCACAGATACGCAGTATTTT,CASSLREEGTDTQYF
TRBD1,few,TRBJ2-1,TRBV10-3,TGTGCCATCAGTGGGGGACAGGATCTCTACAATGAGCAGTTCTTC,CAISGGQDLYNEQFF
.,few,TRBJ2-5,TRBV9,TGTGCCAGAGATCCCTTCGGAGAGACCCAGTACTTC,CARDPFGETQYF
TRBD1,.,TRBJ2-5,TRBV28,TGTGCCAGCAGTTTATGGGCCCCGGGACAGGGTAGGGAGACCCAGTACTTC,CASSLWAPGQGRETQYF
.,.,TRBJ2-5,TRBV14,.,CASSQDVEAEKLFFGSGTQETQYF
.,.,TRBJ2-7,TRBV7-3,TGTGCCAGCAGCTTATTCCCTTCCTACGAGCAGTACTTC,CASSLFPSYEQYF
.,.,TRBJ2-3,TRBV7-6,TGTGCCAGCAGCCAATCGGCGAGCTACAATGAGCAGTATTTT,CASSQSASYNEQYF
TRBD2,.,TRBJ2-1,TRBV7-2,TGTGCCAGCAGCTTAGGGACTAGCGGGAGACTCAATGAGCAGTTCTTC,CASSLGTSGRLNEQFF
TRBD2,.,TRBJ2-7,TRBV20-1,TGCAGTGCTAGAAGCCTTAGCGGGAGGGGCCCTCTCGAGCAGTACTTC,CSARSLSGRGPLEQYF
TRBD1,few,TRBJ2-7,TRBV20-1,TGCAGTGCTCGTCCGGGACAGGGCTCCGAGCAGTACTTC,CSARPGQGSEQYF
.,.,TRBJ2-7,TRBV7-3,TGTGCCAGCAGCTTAACCGGGTCGGTCGAGCAGTACTTC,CASSLTGSVEQYF
.,.,TRBJ2-7,TRBV11-3,TGTGCCAGCAGCCGGAGGACAGAGGGGTACGAGCAGTACTTC,CASSRRTEGYEQYF
TRBD2,many,TRBJ2-7,TRBV7-9,TGTGCCAGCAGCCTCTTTCGGGCTAGCGGGGCCCTTACCTACGAGCAGTACTTC,CASSLFRASGALTYEQYF
.,.,TRBJ2-1,TRBV29-1,TGCAGCGTTGATCGGCAGATCGGAAATGAGCAGTTCTTC,CSVDRQIGNEQFF
.,.,TRBJ2-7,TRBV10-3,TGTGCCATCGGAGGGGGGACGGAGACCTACGAGCAGTACTTC,CAIGGGTETYEQYF
.,.,TRBJ1-1,TRBV7-8,TGTGCCAGCAGCTTATGGAGGGTGGGGGGTCGGACTGAAGCTTTCTTT,CASSLWRVGGRTEAFF
.,.,TRBJ2-1,TRBV19,TGTGCCAGTAGTATCGGTCTAGCCGTAGCGAATGAGCAGTTCTTC,CASSIGLAVANEQFF
TRBD2,many,TRBJ2-7,TRBV7-8,TGTGCCAGCAGCTCCATAGCGGGAGACGTTTACGAGCAGTACTTC,CASSSIAGDVYEQYF
.,many,TRBJ1-6,TRBV7-6,TGTGCCAGCAGCTCCTTTAATTCACCCCTCCACTTT,CASSSFNSPLHF
TRBD2,once,TRBJ2-5,TRBV5-1,TGCGCCAGCAGCTTGGGGACTAGCGGAGAGGAGACCCAGTACTTC,CASSLGTSGEETQYF
.,.,TRBJ1-3,TRBV20-1,TGCAGTGCTTATAACCAGGCCCTCGGAAACACCATATATTTT,CSAYNQALGNTIYF
.,.,TRBJ2-3,TRBV27,TGTGTCCTAGGGGGGGGGCGCATCACAGATACGCAGTATTTT,CVLGGGRITDTQYF